Each of the 19 T cell receptor beta chains below was sequenced from the same sample in a study of blood T cells in healthy people across ages. A second PCR of about 7 to 11 cycles used a sample-barcoded 5' primer and a J-beta primer mix. TCRdb independently ran MiXCR on the 5' RACE reads; one entry per CDR3 protein. The table lists over 1,500,000 distinct CDR3 sequences, 30% to 40% of them singletons, with 20% to 25% in the top ten. The specimen sequenced was blood. These receptors came from a human donor in good health.

This clonotype was observed a few times. The chain uses TRBV7-2 and TRBJ2-1; D gene ambiguous. The germline V and J ends were trimmed by 5 bases and 0 bases, with 8 bases remaining between them. The CDR3 consists of 14 residues. The germline gives CDR1 SGHTA, CDR2 FQGNSA. The CDR3: CASSPDISYNEQFF. The DNA of the CDR3 is TGTGCCAGCAGCCCAGACATCTCCTACAATGAGCAGTTCTTC.

This clonotype was counted only a few times. The rearrangement joins TRBV10-3 to TRBJ2-5; the match to TRBD1 covers 10 bases. The V gene's germline CDR1 is ENHRY and CDR2 SYGVKD. The J segment lost 1 base and the V segment lost 3 bases, leaving 5 bases of the junction unmatched. The CDR3 covers 16 residues. CDR3: CAISDRDRGIQETQYF. CDR3 bases: TGTGCCATCAGTGACCGGGACAGGGGAATCCAAGAGACCCAGTACTTC.

This clonotype was observed a few times. The V call is TRBV7-8, the J call TRBJ1-1, with D hard to call. The germline V gene has CDR1 SGHVS and CDR2 FQNEAQ. The CDR3 is 14 residues long. V gave up 2 bases and J gave up 4 bases, with 11 bases separating them. The CDR3 is CASSLHGSLTEAFF. DNA of the CDR3: TGTGCCAGCAGCTTACATGGAAGTCTCACTGAAGCTTTCTTT.

The chain employs TRBV4-2 and TRBJ1-1, with unresolved D. With 0 bases removed from V and 4 bases from J, the gap between germline ends came to 12 bases. CDR3 length equals 15 residues. CDR1 is LGHNA and CDR2 is YNFKEQ in the germline V gene. CDR3 residues: CASSQDLGLPTEAFF. The CDR3 nucleotides read TGTGCCAGCAGCCAAGATCTTGGACTCCCCACTGAAGCTTTCTTT.

The chain has TRBV27 and TRBJ2-1, with D possibly matching TRBD1 (5 bases). CDR3 length: 11 residues. Trimming took off 10 bases at V and 9 bases at J, with 13 bases between the two ends. The germline gives CDR1 MNHEY, CDR2 SMNVEV (reference sequence). This CDR3 is CATQGWAEQFF. CDR3 in DNA: TGTGCCACCCAGGGTTGGGCTGAGCAGTTCTTC.

V is TRBV7-2 and J is TRBJ1-5, with D perhaps matching TRBD1 (6 bases). The CDR3 length is 17 residues. V lost 5 bases to trimming and J lost 2 bases, with 19 bases between them. The germline V gene encodes CDR1 SGHTA and CDR2 FQGNSA. The CDR3 DNA reads TGTGCCAGCAGCCATCCAACAGGGAGCTATGGCAATCAGCCCCAGCATTTT. This gives the protein CASSHPTGSYGNQPQHF.

The gene calls are TRBV24-1 and TRBJ2-1, with 8 positions matching TRBD1. The germline V gene encodes CDR1 KGHDR and CDR2 SFDVKD. V lost 9 bases, J lost 8 bases, and 8 bases stayed unmatched. The CDR3 consists of 13 residues. The CDR3 here is CATGGQGLDEQFF. CDR3 DNA sequence: TGTGCCACCGGAGGACAGGGATTGGATGAGCAGTTCTTC.

The gene calls are TRBV20-1 and TRBJ1-2; TRBD1 agrees at 9 bases. The V and J ends lost 2 bases and 6 bases, in that order; junction bases with no gene match: 13. There are 16 residues in the CDR3. The germline CDR1 and CDR2 sequences are DFQATT and SNEGSKA (reference sequence). This chain's CDR3 is CSARFSGTGIKDGYTF. CDR3 nucleotides: TGCAGTGCTAGATTCTCCGGGACAGGGATTAAGGATGGCTACACCTTC.

This clonotype has a handful of counts. CDR3 in amino acids: CASRDDRAHLDTQYF. The CDR3 coding sequence is TGCGCCAGCAGAGACGACAGGGCCCACCTTGATACGCAGTATTTT. The chain recombines TRBV10-2 with TRBJ2-3; TRBD1 agrees at 7 bases. Germline loops: CDR1 WSHSY, CDR2 SAAADI. After removal of 6 bases from V and 6 bases from J, the junction contained 12 bases not matched to a gene. The CDR3 sequence is 15 residues long.

This clonotype appeared a few times. The rearrangement joins TRBV24-1 to TRBJ1-5; weak D call: TRBD1 (5 bases). V dropped 4 bases and J dropped 3 bases, with 9 bases sitting between them. This CDR3 spans 14 amino acids. Germline values: CDR1 KGHDR, CDR2 SFDVKD. The CDR3 reads CATSETAYNQPQHF. The CDR3 coding sequence is TGTGCCACCAGTGAGACAGCTTACAATCAGCCCCAGCATTTT.

This rearrangement joins TRBV12-3 or TRBV12-4 to TRBJ2-3; 12 bases agree with TRBD2. The CDR3 has 16 amino acids. The J segment lost 3 bases and the V segment lost 6 bases, leaving 7 bases of the junction unmatched. The CDR3 sequence is CASRTSGRFRTDTQYF. The CDR3 DNA follows: TGTGCCAGCAGAACTAGCGGGAGGTTTAGGACAGATACGCAGTATTTT.

This clonotype was picked up a small number of times. The chain couples TRBV20-1 to TRBJ2-7, with D uncertain. Germline V gene data show CDR1 as DFQATT and CDR2 as SNEGSKA (reference sequence). V lost 3 bases and J 6 bases, leaving 27 bases between the germline ends. The CDR3 extends over 17 amino acids. CDR3 in amino acids: CSASRRWFPLPGSEQYF. For the CDR3, the DNA is TGCAGTGCTAGTCGAAGGTGGTTCCCCCTCCCCGGTAGCGAGCAGTACTTC.

There are a few counts of this clonotype. The chain recombines TRBV7-8 with TRBJ2-1; 7 bases line up with TRBD1. CDR1 is SGHVS and CDR2 is FQNEAQ in the germline V gene. This CDR3 has 15 residues. V shed 4 bases, J shed 7 bases, and the junction held 10 bases outside the gene matches. CDR3 sequence reads: CASSWDSGGENEQFF. The CDR3 bases are TGTGCCAGCAGCTGGGACAGTGGGGGAGAGAATGAGCAGTTCTTC.

This sequence joins TRBV7-3 and TRBJ2-5, with TRBD2 identical over 7 bases. The CDR3 extends over 15 amino acids. The germline V gene encodes CDR1 SGHTA and CDR2 FQGTGA. V gave up 5 bases and J gave up 7 bases; unmatched junction bases: 13. The CDR3 nucleotides read TGTGCCAGCAGCCCGACGTCAGCGGGGCGGGGGACCCAGTACTTC. It codes for CASSPTSAGRGTQYF.

This clonotype was detected only a few times. This chain links TRBV28 with TRBJ2-1, with 12 nucleotides matching TRBD2. Germline trimming cut 4 bases from V and 8 bases from J; bases unmatched to any gene: 6. The CDR3 has 15 residues. CDR1 is MDHEN and CDR2 is SYDVKM in the germline V gene. CDR3 bases: TGTGCCAGCAGTTATCTAGCGGGGGGGCCGTATGAGCAGTTCTTC. It yields the protein CASSYLAGGPYEQFF.

J is TRBJ2-1 and V is TRBV4-1, with TRBD2 as a possible D gene (5 bases). Trimming cost V 4 bases and J 6 bases, with 19 bases left between them. The CDR3 has 16 residues. From germline, CDR1 is MGHRA and CDR2 YSYEKL. The CDR3 DNA reads as TGCGCCAGCAGCCCCTCCCGGATGGTAGGAGGCAATGAGCAGTTCTTC. Amino acids: CASSPSRMVGGNEQFF.

The sample holds a few counts of this clonotype. The chain couples TRBV5-1 to TRBJ2-6; maybe TRBD1 (5 bases). This CDR3 contains 16 residues. The V gene lost 0 bases and the J gene lost 0 bases, with 7 bases spanning the gap. Germline loops: CDR1 SGHRS, CDR2 YFSETQ. This CDR3 reads CASSLGQNSGANVLTF. CDR3 coding DNA: TGCGCCAGCAGCTTGGGACAGAACTCTGGGGCCAACGTCCTGACTTTC.

The chain is built from TRBV7-6 and TRBJ1-1; the D gene is possibly TRBD1 (5 bases). This CDR3 is 16 amino acids long. The V end lost 0 bases, the J end lost 1 base, and 12 bases lay between the germline ends. The V gene's germline CDR1 is SGHVS and CDR2 FNYEAQ. The CDR3 region is CASSLAPGPKNTEAFF. The CDR3 DNA reads as TGTGCCAGCAGCTTAGCCCCGGGACCCAAGAACACTGAAGCTTTCTTT.

This clonotype showed up just a few times. This rearrangement joins TRBV20-1 to TRBJ2-5; no clear D gene. This CDR3 is built from 13 residues. Trimming shortened V by 2 bases and J by 0 bases, and 7 bases separated the two germline ends. Per the germline V gene, CDR1 is DFQATT and CDR2 is SNEGSKA (reference sequence). In nucleotides, the CDR3 is TGCAGTGCTAGATTTGTCAACCAAGAGACCCAGTACTTC. Translated: CSARFVNQETQYF.